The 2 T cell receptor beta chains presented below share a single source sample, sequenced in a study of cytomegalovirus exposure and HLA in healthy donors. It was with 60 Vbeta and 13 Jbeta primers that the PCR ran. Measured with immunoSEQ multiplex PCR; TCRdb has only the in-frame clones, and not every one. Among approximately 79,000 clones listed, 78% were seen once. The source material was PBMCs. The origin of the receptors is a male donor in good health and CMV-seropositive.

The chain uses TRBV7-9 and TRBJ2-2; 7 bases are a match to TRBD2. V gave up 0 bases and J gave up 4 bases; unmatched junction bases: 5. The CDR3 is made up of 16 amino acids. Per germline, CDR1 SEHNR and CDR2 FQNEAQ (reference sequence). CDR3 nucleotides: TGTGCCAGCAGCTTAGCGGGAGGGCCGGGCACCGGGGAGCTGTTTTTT. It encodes CASSLAGGPGTGELFF.

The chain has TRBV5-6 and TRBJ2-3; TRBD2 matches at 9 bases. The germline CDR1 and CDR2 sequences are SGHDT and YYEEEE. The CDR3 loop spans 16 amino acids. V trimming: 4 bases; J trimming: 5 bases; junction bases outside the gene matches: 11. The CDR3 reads CASSPRRKAGGDTQYF. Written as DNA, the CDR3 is TGTGCCAGCAGCCCCCGCAGAAAAGCGGGGGGAGATACGCAGTATTTT.